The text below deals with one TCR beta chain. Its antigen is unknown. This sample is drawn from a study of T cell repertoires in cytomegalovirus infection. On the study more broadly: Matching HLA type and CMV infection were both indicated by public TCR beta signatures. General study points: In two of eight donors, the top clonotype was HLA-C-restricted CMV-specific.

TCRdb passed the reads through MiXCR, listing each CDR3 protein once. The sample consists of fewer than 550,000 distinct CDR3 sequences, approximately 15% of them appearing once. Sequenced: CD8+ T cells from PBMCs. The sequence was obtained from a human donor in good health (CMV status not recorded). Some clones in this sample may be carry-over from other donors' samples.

CDR3 in amino acids: CASSVSFANTGELFF. CDR3 coding DNA: TGTGCCAGCAGTGTCAGTTTCGCGAACACCGGGGAGCTGTTTTTT. This chain joins TRBV6-5 and TRBJ2-2; D remains ambiguous. CDR1 is MNHEY and CDR2 is SVGAGI in the germline V gene. Trimming removed 5 bases at V and 0 bases at J, with 10 bases between. There are 15 residues in the CDR3.